The rows below give T cell receptor beta chains drawn from one sample of a study of regulatory T cells in long-lasting Graves disease. TCRdb called the multiplex PCR reads again in MiXCR, with one record for every CDR3 protein. The sample contains 200,000 to 300,000 distinct CDR3 sequences, 20% to 25% of which appear only once. The specimen was peripheral blood mononuclear cells (PBMCs), collected at new diagnosis, from a patient treated with antithyroid drugs. These receptors originate from a female donor with Graves disease. CDR3s include the opening cysteine and the closing phenylalanine or tryptophan. The order of the fields is V gene, CDR3 length, J gene, CDR3 protein.

V gene: TRBV20-1
CDR3 length: 13
J gene: TRBJ2-2
CDR3 protein: CSVRVGTTGELFF

V gene: TRBV5-1
CDR3 length: 16
J gene: TRBJ2-5
CDR3 protein: CASRSGLAGYQETQYF

V gene: TRBV29-1
CDR3 length: 12
J gene: TRBJ2-3
CDR3 protein: CSVGQGGDTQYF

V gene: TRBV10-1
CDR3 length: 15
J gene: TRBJ2-3
CDR3 protein: CASPPAGSRTDTQYF

V gene: TRBV2
CDR3 length: 12
J gene: TRBJ2-2
CDR3 protein: CASSANTGELFF

V gene: TRBV7-2
CDR3 length: 15
J gene: TRBJ1-5
CDR3 protein: CASSLQGQFNQPQHF

V gene: TRBV5-5
CDR3 length: 15
J gene: TRBJ2-1
CDR3 protein: CASSPDFSSYNEQFF

V gene: TRBV19
CDR3 length: 15
J gene: TRBJ1-2
CDR3 protein: CASSWGLTSSYGYTF

V gene: TRBV2
CDR3 length: 15
J gene: TRBJ2-7
CDR3 protein: CASSDTGAGVYEQYF

V gene: TRBV14
CDR3 length: 17
J gene: TRBJ2-3
CDR3 protein: CASSQAVVAGSTDTQYF

V gene: TRBV19
CDR3 length: 13
J gene: TRBJ2-1
CDR3 protein: CASSNTGFGEQFF

V gene: TRBV6-1
CDR3 length: 12
J gene: TRBJ1-4
CDR3 protein: CASSDRAEKLFF

V gene: TRBV20-1
CDR3 length: 14
J gene: TRBJ2-7
CDR3 protein: CSASSDRGSYEQYF

V gene: TRBV4-3
CDR3 length: 16
J gene: TRBJ2-1
CDR3 protein: CASSQEKDLSYNEQFF

V gene: TRBV6-5
CDR3 length: 14
J gene: TRBJ2-4
CDR3 protein: CASSYRGLKNIQYF

V gene: TRBV29-1
CDR3 length: 11
J gene: TRBJ1-5
CDR3 protein: CSVEVGRAQHF

V gene: TRBV20-1
CDR3 length: 16
J gene: TRBJ1-5
CDR3 protein: CSARVLGTYSNQPQHF

V gene: TRBV11-3
CDR3 length: 16
J gene: TRBJ2-7
CDR3 protein: CASSLGRTSGPDEQYF

V gene: TRBV7-6
CDR3 length: 19
J gene: TRBJ2-1
CDR3 protein: CASSSNAHRDRGLLHEQFF

V gene: TRBV12-3/TRBV12-4
CDR3 length: 14
J gene: TRBJ1-6
CDR3 protein: CASSPGQYNSPLHF

V gene: TRBV12-3/TRBV12-4
CDR3 length: 13
J gene: TRBJ1-5
CDR3 protein: CASSRGADQPQHF

V gene: TRBV20-1
CDR3 length: 13
J gene: TRBJ2-5
CDR3 protein: CSAPRRQEETQYF

V gene: TRBV7-2
CDR3 length: 14
J gene: TRBJ2-2
CDR3 protein: CATALRTVTGELFF

V gene: TRBV5-1
CDR3 length: 15
J gene: TRBJ1-1
CDR3 protein: CASSLLSPVDTEAFF

V gene: TRBV7-9
CDR3 length: 13
J gene: TRBJ1-2
CDR3 protein: CASTQKVIYGYTF

V gene: TRBV5-1
CDR3 length: 15
J gene: TRBJ1-5
CDR3 protein: CASSLGGARHQPQHF

V gene: TRBV2
CDR3 length: 14
J gene: TRBJ2-7
CDR3 protein: CASSALAGAYEQYF

V gene: TRBV2
CDR3 length: 13
J gene: TRBJ2-7
CDR3 protein: CASNGGGTYEQYF

V gene: TRBV28
CDR3 length: 12
J gene: TRBJ1-5
CDR3 protein: CASTPPNQPQHF

V gene: TRBV6-1
CDR3 length: 19
J gene: TRBJ2-5
CDR3 protein: CASSRYGTSGRPYQETQYF

V gene: TRBV6-9
CDR3 length: 16
J gene: TRBJ2-4
CDR3 protein: CASSPRGASAKNIQYF

V gene: TRBV7-2
CDR3 length: 16
J gene: TRBJ2-5
CDR3 protein: CASSPVGLAEQETQYF

V gene: TRBV5-4
CDR3 length: 15
J gene: TRBJ2-1
CDR3 protein: CASSVGVDIYNEQFF

V gene: TRBV7-2
CDR3 length: 13
J gene: TRBJ1-1
CDR3 protein: CASSQWVNTEAFF

V gene: TRBV11-2
CDR3 length: 12
J gene: TRBJ1-6
CDR3 protein: CASSSPNSALHF

V gene: TRBV13
CDR3 length: 14
J gene: TRBJ1-1
CDR3 protein: CASSTQGVLTEAFF

V gene: TRBV20-1
CDR3 length: 10
J gene: TRBJ1-5
CDR3 protein: CSASGQGQAF

V gene: TRBV28
CDR3 length: 13
J gene: TRBJ1-2
CDR3 protein: CASSPPQAYGYTF

V gene: TRBV7-9
CDR3 length: 10
J gene: TRBJ1-2
CDR3 protein: CASSGVGYTF

V gene: TRBV4-2
CDR3 length: 14
J gene: TRBJ2-2
CDR3 protein: CASSPERGLGELFF

V gene: TRBV10-2
CDR3 length: 14
J gene: TRBJ1-1
CDR3 protein: CASSLQGFGTEAFF

V gene: TRBV10-2
CDR3 length: 15
J gene: TRBJ2-1
CDR3 protein: CASSVGRGFDNEQFF

V gene: TRBV30
CDR3 length: 13
J gene: TRBJ2-2
CDR3 protein: CAWSDRGRRELFF

V gene: TRBV19
CDR3 length: 15
J gene: TRBJ2-1
CDR3 protein: CASTHSGTAYNEQFF

V gene: TRBV30
CDR3 length: 13
J gene: TRBJ2-2
CDR3 protein: CAWSVGSTGELFF

V gene: TRBV28
CDR3 length: 17
J gene: TRBJ2-7
CDR3 protein: CASSLSHYTWRGDEQYF

V gene: TRBV27
CDR3 length: 16
J gene: TRBJ2-3
CDR3 protein: CASSTTREQGPDTQYF

V gene: TRBV5-1
CDR3 length: 13
J gene: TRBJ1-1
CDR3 protein: CVSSLVGTGEAFF

V gene: TRBV12-3/TRBV12-4
CDR3 length: 14
J gene: TRBJ2-3
CDR3 protein: CASSPPGLADTQYF

V gene: TRBV2
CDR3 length: 13
J gene: TRBJ2-7
CDR3 protein: CASSFGRTYEQYF

V gene: TRBV29-1
CDR3 length: 14
J gene: TRBJ2-1
CDR3 protein: CSGGGPLGYNEQFF

V gene: TRBV4-3
CDR3 length: 17
J gene: TRBJ2-2
CDR3 protein: CASSQDKGTGVTGELFF

V gene: TRBV20-1
CDR3 length: 14
J gene: TRBJ2-1
CDR3 protein: CSARGGGGFDEQFF

V gene: TRBV9
CDR3 length: 14
J gene: TRBJ2-2
CDR3 protein: CASSPQRDAGELFF

V gene: TRBV2
CDR3 length: 16
J gene: TRBJ2-5
CDR3 protein: CASTWGIPGGGETQYF

V gene: TRBV9
CDR3 length: 16
J gene: TRBJ2-5
CDR3 protein: CASSGFEGVSQETQYF

V gene: TRBV10-3
CDR3 length: 17
J gene: TRBJ1-2
CDR3 protein: CAISDQTGTGEDYGYTF

V gene: TRBV18
CDR3 length: 13
J gene: TRBJ1-5
CDR3 protein: CASSGDRNQPQHF

V gene: TRBV5-1
CDR3 length: 15
J gene: TRBJ2-4
CDR3 protein: CASSLAGVGRNIQYF